Presented here are 18 T cell receptor beta chains from one specimen sequenced in a study of cytomegalovirus exposure and HLA in healthy donors. PCR amplification relied on 60 Vbeta primers (plus 13 Jbeta primers). Assay: immunoSEQ multiplex PCR; the TCRdb copy retains only in-frame clones and omits some. The sample records 200,000 to 250,000 clones, around four fifths being singletons. The specimen was PBMCs. The receptors originated from a male donor in good health and CMV-seronegative.

This chain uses TRBV6-1 with TRBJ1-2; D unclear. This CDR3 comprises 13 residues. Between the trimmed V and J ends, which lost 2 bases and 6 bases, there was a span of 10 bases. Germline V lookup: CDR1 MNHNS, CDR2 SASEGT. The chain's CDR3 is CASSESLSHGYTF. DNA of the CDR3: TGTGCCAGCAGTGAATCCTTAAGCCATGGCTACACCTTC.

The rearrangement uses TRBV6-5 and TRBJ1-1, with TRBD1 as a possible D gene (6 bases). Germline CDR1 and CDR2: MNHEY and SVGAGI. V was pared by 5 bases and J by 4 bases, with 14 bases between. There are 14 residues in the CDR3. The DNA for the CDR3 is TGTGCCAGCAGTCGGGGGGCTATGAGCACTGAAGCTTTCTTT. Encoded protein: CASSRGAMSTEAFF.

The DNA for the CDR3 is TGTGCCAGCATCGTACCCAGCTCCTACGAGCAGTACTTC. As protein: CASIVPSSYEQYF. The chain links TRBV27 to TRBJ2-7; D is ambiguous. CDR3 size: 13 residues. Germline values: CDR1 MNHEY, CDR2 SMNVEV (reference sequence). V lost 7 bases, J lost 0 bases, and 10 bases lay in between.

V gene TRBV7-9 combines with J gene TRBJ1-2; weak D call: TRBD1 (5 bases). The CDR3 covers 13 residues. V lost 1 base and J lost 10, with 13 bases in between. CDR1 and CDR2 from the germline V gene are SEHNR and FQNEAQ (reference sequence). CDR3 in DNA: TGTGCCAGCAGCTTAGGTTTCAGGGAAGCCTACACCTTC. Amino acids: CASSLGFREAYTF.

The V call is TRBV11-3, the J call TRBJ2-2, with TRBD2 matching over 9 bases. This CDR3 spans 16 amino acids. Germline lookup yields CDR1 SGHNT and CDR2 YENEEA. With 5 bases clipped from V and 5 bases from J, the junction kept 9 bases outside the gene matches. The CDR3 reads CASSDLAGRGTGELFF. The CDR3 DNA reads TGTGCCAGCAGCGACCTAGCGGGAAGAGGTACCGGGGAGCTGTTTTTT.

This rearrangement joins TRBV4-1 to TRBJ2-7; 7 nucleotides agree with TRBD1. Trimming removed 3 bases from V and 4 bases from J; junction bases left unmatched: 9. This CDR3 region has 15 residues. In germline, CDR1 is MGHRA, CDR2 YSYEKL. For the CDR3, the DNA is TGCGCCAGCAGCCACCCACAGGGGATGGGGTACGAGCAGTACTTC. Encoded protein: CASSHPQGMGYEQYF.

A single count supports this clone. The rearrangement joins TRBV19 to TRBJ1-2; 8 positions match TRBD1. From germline, CDR1 is LNHDA and CDR2 SQIVND (reference sequence). The CDR3 length is 14 residues. V lost 6 bases to trimming and J lost 2 bases; unmatched junction nucleotides: 5. The chain's CDR3 is CASRLQGENYGYTF. Here the CDR3 DNA reads TGTGCCAGTAGGTTACAGGGGGAGAACTATGGCTACACCTTC.

The chain carries TRBV5-1 and TRBJ2-1; 10 positions agree with TRBD2. The J segment lost 3 bases and the V segment lost 6 bases, leaving 12 bases of the junction unmatched. CDR1 is SGHRS and CDR2 is YFSETQ in the germline V gene. This CDR3 is 17 amino acids long. CDR3: CASTPLALAGRYNEQFF. Here the CDR3 DNA reads TGCGCCAGCACCCCCCTGGCACTAGCGGGACGCTACAATGAGCAGTTCTTC.

This clone was observed a few times. This chain uses TRBV6-1 with TRBJ1-5; possibly TRBD1 for D (6 bases). CDR1 MNHNS and CDR2 SASEGT come from the germline V gene. The CDR3 sequence is 14 residues long. V dropped 2 bases and J dropped 10 bases, with 15 bases sitting between them. The CDR3 reads CASSETWQGQPQHF. CDR3 bases: TGTGCCAGCAGTGAAACGTGGCAGGGACAACCCCAGCATTTT.

This clone has more than one count but fewer than ten. The same CDR3 arises from other DNA sequences in this sample as well. The chain links TRBV28 to TRBJ2-5; TRBD2 matches at 9 bases. Looked up from germline, CDR1 is MDHEN and CDR2 is SYDVKM. This CDR3 spans 15 amino acids. The trim removed 6 bases at V and 5 bases at J, leaving 10 bases unmatched. This CDR3 reads CASSLGGGRGETQYF. CDR3 coding DNA: TGTGCCAGCAGCCTCGGAGGCGGGAGGGGTGAGACCCAGTACTTC.

The rearrangement links TRBV27 to TRBJ2-5; 7 bases agree with TRBD2. Germline CDR1 is MNHEY and CDR2 is SMNVEV (reference sequence). This CDR3 is built from 17 residues. V lost 5 bases to trimming and J lost 5 bases; unmatched junction nucleotides: 17. The CDR3 here is CASSISSGRAGRETQYF. The CDR3 region has the DNA TGTGCCAGCAGTATCTCTAGCGGCAGAGCTGGAAGGGAGACCCAGTACTTC.

V and J are TRBV14 and TRBJ2-7; D is perhaps TRBD2 (5 bases). Germline V CDR1 and CDR2: SGHDN, FVKESK. Trimming shortened V by 0 bases and J by 4 bases, and 7 bases separated the two germline ends. The CDR3 spans 13 residues. CDR3 loop: CASSQDSGYEQYF. As DNA, the CDR3 is TGTGCCAGCAGCCAAGATTCGGGGTACGAGCAGTACTTC. The full variable domain, completed using reference TRBV14 and TRBJ2-7, is EAGVTQFPSHSVIEKGQTVTLRCDPISGHDNLYWYRRVMGKEIKFLLHFVKESKQDESGMPNNRFLAERTGGTYSTLKVQPAELEDSGVYFCASSQDSGYEQYFGPGTRLTVT.

This clone turned up a few times. The chain combines TRBV6-5 with TRBJ2-5; D is perhaps TRBD1 (5 bases). The J call could be wrong; TRBJ2-7 is a better fit for the DNA end. CDR3 size: 11 residues. Germline lookup yields CDR1 MNHEY and CDR2 SVGAGI. The CDR3 region has the DNA TGTGCCAGCAGAGACAGAGGCGAGCAGTACTTC. Protein product: CASRDRGEQYF.

The V and J genes are TRBV4-1 and TRBJ2-7; weak D call: TRBD2 (6 bases). Germline V gene lookup returns CDR1 MGHRA and CDR2 YSYEKL. Deletions cut 1 base from V and 3 bases from J, with 7 bases between. CDR3 length: 13 amino acids. The CDR3 protein is CASSQGLDYEQYF. Written as DNA, the CDR3 is TGCGCCAGCAGCCAAGGACTAGACTACGAGCAGTACTTC.

The chain links TRBV4-1 to TRBJ2-2; TRBD1 might be the D (6 bases). The ends were cut back, 1 base at V and 4 bases at J, with 10 bases in the middle. Germline V CDR1 and CDR2: MGHRA, YSYEKL. The CDR3 length is 15 residues. CDR3 bases: TGCGCCAGCAGCCAAGTTCCAGGGGCCACCGGGGAGCTGTTTTTT. Its translation is CASSQVPGATGELFF.

A remark on this clone: At one of its ends the junction is not consistent with the germline gene, which may arise from a read error. The V call is TRBV7-9, the J call TRBJ2-1; 8 bases are shared with TRBD1. Germline V CDR1 and CDR2: SEHNR, FQNEAQ (reference sequence). This CDR3 has 17 residues. The CDR3, as DNA: TGTTCCAGCAGCTTACTTCTCGGTTTCAGGACAGGGAATGAGCAGTTCTTC. Protein product: CSSSLLLGFRTGNEQFF.

On this clone: At one end the junction does not follow the germline gene, possibly because of a read error. This sequence joins TRBV5-1 and TRBJ2-1, with D maybe TRBD1 (5 bases). This CDR3 comprises 14 residues. CDR1 and CDR2 from the germline V gene are SGHRS and YFSETQ. CDR3 coding DNA: TGCGCCAGCAGGTTGGCAGGGTCTAACAATGAGCAGTTCTTC. Encoded protein: CASRLAGSNNEQFF.

The V and J genes are TRBV28 and TRBJ2-2, with no clear D. Trimming cost V 11 bases and J 1 base, with 8 bases left between them. The V gene's germline CDR1 is MDHEN and CDR2 SYDVKM. CDR3 length: 12 amino acids. The CDR3 region is CALGGNTGELFF. The CDR3 nucleotides read TGTGCCCTTGGCGGGAACACCGGGGAGCTGTTTTTT. The whole variable domain, remainder taken from reference TRBV28 and TRBJ2-2, is DVKVTQSSRYLVKRTGEKVFLECVQDMDHENMFWYRQDPGLGLRLIYFSYDVKMKEKGDIPEGYSVSREKKERFSLILESASTNQTSMYLCALGGNTGELFFGEGSRLTVL.